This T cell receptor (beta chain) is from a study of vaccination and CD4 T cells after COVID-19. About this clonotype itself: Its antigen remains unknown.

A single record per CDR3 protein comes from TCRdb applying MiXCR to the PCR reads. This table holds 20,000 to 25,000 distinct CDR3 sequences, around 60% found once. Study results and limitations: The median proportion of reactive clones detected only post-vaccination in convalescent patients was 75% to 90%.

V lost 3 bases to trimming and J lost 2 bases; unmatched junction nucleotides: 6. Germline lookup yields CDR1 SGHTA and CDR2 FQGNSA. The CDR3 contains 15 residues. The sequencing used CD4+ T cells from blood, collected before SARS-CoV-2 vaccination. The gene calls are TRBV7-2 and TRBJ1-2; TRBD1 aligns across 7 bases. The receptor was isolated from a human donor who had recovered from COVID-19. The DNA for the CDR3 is TGTGCCAGCAGCTTCGGCAGGGGGAGAAACTATGGCTACACCTTC. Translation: CASSFGRGRNYGYTF.